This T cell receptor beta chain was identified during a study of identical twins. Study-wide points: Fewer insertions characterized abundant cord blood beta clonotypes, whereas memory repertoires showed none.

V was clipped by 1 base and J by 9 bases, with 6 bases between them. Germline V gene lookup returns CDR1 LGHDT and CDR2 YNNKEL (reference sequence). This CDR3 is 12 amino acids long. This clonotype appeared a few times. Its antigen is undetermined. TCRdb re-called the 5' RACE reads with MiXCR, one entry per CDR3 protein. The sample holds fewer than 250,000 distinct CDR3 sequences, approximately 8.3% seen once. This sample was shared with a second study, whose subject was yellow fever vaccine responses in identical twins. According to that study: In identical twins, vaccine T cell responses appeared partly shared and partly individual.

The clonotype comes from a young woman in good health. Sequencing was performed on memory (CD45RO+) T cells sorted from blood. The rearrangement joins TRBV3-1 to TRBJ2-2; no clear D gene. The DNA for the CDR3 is TGTGCCAGCAGCCAAGGGACCCGGGAGCTGTTTTTT. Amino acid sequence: CASSQGTRELFF. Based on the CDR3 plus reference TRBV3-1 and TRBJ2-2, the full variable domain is DTAVSQTPKYLVTQMGNDKSIKCEQNLGHDTMYWYKQDSKKFLKIMFSYNNKELIINETVPNRFSPKSPDKAHLNLHINSLELGDSAVYFCASSQGTRELFFGEGSRLTVL.